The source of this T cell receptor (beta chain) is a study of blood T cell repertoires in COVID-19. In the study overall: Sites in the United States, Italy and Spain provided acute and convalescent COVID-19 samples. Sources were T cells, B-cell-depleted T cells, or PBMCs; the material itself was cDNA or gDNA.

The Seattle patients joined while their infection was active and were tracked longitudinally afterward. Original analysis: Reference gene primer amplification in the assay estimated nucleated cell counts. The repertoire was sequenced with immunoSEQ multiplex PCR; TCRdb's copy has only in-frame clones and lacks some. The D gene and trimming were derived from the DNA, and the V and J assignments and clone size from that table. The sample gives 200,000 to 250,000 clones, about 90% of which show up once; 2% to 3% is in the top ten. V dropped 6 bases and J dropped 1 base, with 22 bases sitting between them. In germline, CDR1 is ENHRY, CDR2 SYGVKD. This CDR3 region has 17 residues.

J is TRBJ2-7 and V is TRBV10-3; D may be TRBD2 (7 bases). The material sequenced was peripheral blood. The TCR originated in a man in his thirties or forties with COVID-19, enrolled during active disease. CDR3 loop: CAISRRGGGGLSYEQYF. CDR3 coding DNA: TGTGCCATCAGCCGGAGAGGAGGGGGAGGGTTGTCCTACGAGCAGTACTTC.